One and the same sample provided the 9 T cell receptor beta chains below, sequenced in a study of shared clonotypes between healthy human individuals. Sequencing used immunoSEQ multiplex PCR; TCRdb keeps in-frame clones, though not all of them. This sample has about 480,000 clones, with roughly 79% found just once. Sequencing was done on a sample of PBMCs. These TCRs come from a woman aged 40-49 years in good health. Some clones in this sample may be carry-over from other donors' samples.

The gene calls are TRBV2 and TRBJ2-5; D possibly corresponds to TRBD1 (6 bases). The germline CDR1 and CDR2 sequences are SNHLY and FYNNEI. CDR3 length: 14 amino acids. Trimming shortened V by 7 bases and J by 3 bases, and 15 bases separated the two germline ends. CDR3 DNA sequence: TGTGCCAGCACAAAGGACAGACAAAAAGAGACCCAGTACTTC. Protein product: CASTKDRQKETQYF.

J is TRBJ2-7 and V is TRBV29-1, with D unresolved. V lost 4 bases, J lost 6 bases, and 16 bases lay in between. The CDR3 is made up of 13 amino acids. Per the germline V gene, CDR1 is SQVTM and CDR2 is ANQGSEA. This CDR3 reads CSVVPTGQLEQYF. CDR3 nucleotides: TGCAGCGTTGTACCCACCGGCCAACTCGAGCAGTACTTC.

V gene TRBV10-3 combines with J gene TRBJ1-2; 9 bases agree with TRBD1. This CDR3 has 15 amino acids. The germline V gene encodes CDR1 ENHRY and CDR2 SYGVKD. J was trimmed by 2 bases and V by 6 bases; bases with no gene match: 7. The CDR3 DNA reads TGTGCCATCAGCTCGGGGGACAGGGCAAACTATGGCTACACCTTC. Its protein is CAISSGDRANYGYTF.

About this clone itself: In the same sample, other DNA sequences code for this CDR3. The V gene is TRBV9, the J gene TRBJ2-2, with D unclear. The V end was cut by 0 bases, the J end by 6 bases, with 3 bases between. The germline V gene has CDR1 SGDLS and CDR2 YYNGEE. The CDR3 length is 12 residues. The CDR3 sequence: CASSVVSGELFF. In nucleotides, the CDR3 is TGTGCCAGCAGCGTAGTCTCCGGGGAGCTGTTTTTT.

This chain links TRBV6-1 with TRBJ2-7; D remains ambiguous. Germline V CDR1 and CDR2: MNHNS, SASEGT. The CDR3 is 12 residues long. The V end lost 1 base, the J end lost 4 bases, and 5 bases lay between the germline ends. CDR3 sequence: CASSEVGYEQYF. In DNA, the CDR3 is TGTGCCAGCAGTGAAGTGGGATACGAGCAGTACTTC.

The chain is built from TRBV6-5 and TRBJ1-4; D is ambiguous. CDR1 is MNHEY and CDR2 is SVGAGI in the germline V gene. The CDR3 is made up of 16 amino acids. V lost 4 bases and J lost 5, with 17 bases in between. The CDR3 region is CASSSPEGSLNEKLFF. The CDR3 DNA reads as TGTGCCAGCAGTTCCCCAGAGGGCAGCTTAAATGAAAAACTGTTTTTT.

This clone was seen once. The J gene is TRBJ2-3, the V gene TRBV18; a weak D match, TRBD2 (5 bases). The CDR3 sequence is 16 residues long. Germline V lookup: CDR1 KGHSH, CDR2 LQKENI. V shed 4 bases and J shed 2 bases, with 16 bases lying between them. The CDR3 protein is CASSRVTTLHTDTQYF. The CDR3 DNA follows: TGTGCCAGCTCACGCGTGACTACGCTTCACACAGATACGCAGTATTTT.

The chain's CDR3 is CAIRPSGRAGAYNEQFF. CDR3 bases: TGTGCCATCAGACCTAGCGGGAGGGCCGGGGCCTACAATGAGCAGTTCTTC. This chain links TRBV10-3 with TRBJ2-1; 12 nucleotides line up with TRBD2. Germline-derived CDR1 and CDR2 are ENHRY and SYGVKD. The CDR3 is 17 residues long. V gave up 6 bases and J gave up 2 bases; unmatched junction bases: 8.

The rearrangement uses TRBV5-6 and TRBJ2-1; 9 nucleotides agree with TRBD2. Germline CDR1 is SGHDT and CDR2 is YYEEEE. The V segment lost 1 base and the J segment 11 bases; nucleotides outside the gene matches: 4. CDR3 length: 13 amino acids. The CDR3 is CASSLTAGGQQFF. The CDR3 region has the DNA TGTGCCAGCAGCTTGACGGCGGGAGGGCAGCAGTTCTTC. The whole variable domain, filled in from reference TRBV5-6 and TRBJ2-1, reads DAGVTQSPTHLIKTRGQQVTLRCSPKSGHDTVSWYQQALGQGPQFIFQYYEEEERQRGNFPDRFSGHQFPNYSSELNVNALLLGDSALYLCASSLTAGGQQFFGPGTRLTVL.